This is a list of T cell receptor beta chains from one sample in a study of blood T cell repertoires in COVID-19. Profiling relied on immunoSEQ multiplex PCR, and the TCRdb table lists in-frame clones only, not all of them. The table includes 230,000 or so clones, roughly 79% detected once. The material sequenced was peripheral blood. The receptor source for this set is a woman of 80 years or more with COVID-19, enrolled during active disease. CDR3s include the opening cysteine and the closing phenylalanine or tryptophan. The D gene is left open where the match is weak. For some rows the clone size is stated as once, few or many, or as a class when expanded; others skip it.

cdr3_length | clone_size | j_call | d_call | v_call | cdr3_nt | cdr3_aa
15 | . | TRBJ2-7 | TRBD1 | TRBV18 | TGTGCCAGCTCACCACTGCAGGGGGAATCGTACGAGCAGTACTTC | CASSPLQGESYEQYF
16 | . | TRBJ1-1 | . | TRBV14 | TGTGCCAGCAGCCAAGCCTTAGGGGGTGGGGACACTGAAGCTTTCTTT | CASSQALGGGDTEAFF
11 | once | TRBJ2-7 | . | TRBV4-3 | TGCGCCAGCAGCCCATTTTACGAGCAGTACTTC | CASSPFYEQYF
14 | once | TRBJ2-7 | . | TRBV7-2 | TGTGCCAGCAGCTTAGCGAGCCGGAGCTACGAGCAGTACTTC | CASSLASRSYEQYF
15 | . | TRBJ2-7 | TRBD1 | TRBV28 | TGTGCCAGCAGTTTGCTGGGACAGAGCTCCTACGAGCAGTACTTC | CASSLLGQSSYEQYF
17 | . | TRBJ1-5 | TRBD1 | TRBV4-1 | TGCGCCAGCAGCCAAGAAGGGACAGCGGGAGGCAATCAGCCCCAGCATTTT | CASSQEGTAGGNQPQHF
15 | . | TRBJ1-6 | . | TRBV7-2 | TGTGCCAGCAGTTTACAGATCTCCTATAATTCACCCCTCCACTTT | CASSLQISYNSPLHF
11 | . | TRBJ1-2 | . | TRBV25-1 | TGTGCCAGCAGTCACGGCTATGGCTACACCTTC | CASSHGYGYTF
12 | . | TRBJ2-5 | . | TRBV19 | TGTGCCAGTAGTTACAGGGAAGAGACCCAGTACTTC | CASSYREETQYF
18 | . | TRBJ2-1 | TRBD2 | TRBV6-2/TRBV6-3 | TGTGCCAGCAGTTACCCCCTGACTAGCGGGATTTCCTACAATGAGCAGTTCTTC | CASSYPLTSGISYNEQFF
14 | . | TRBJ2-2 | TRBD1 | TRBV7-9 | TGTGCCAGCAGGGTAGGGGGCAACACCGGGGAGCTGTTTTTT | CASRVGGNTGELFF
15 | . | TRBJ1-6 | TRBD1 | TRBV2 | TGTGCCAGCAGCGACCGGACAGGGGAGTACTCACCCCTCCACTTT | CASSDRTGEYSPLHF
14 | . | TRBJ1-1 | TRBD1 | TRBV10-3 | TGTGCCATCAGTAGGACAGGGGCCAACACTGAAGCTTTCTTT | CAISRTGANTEAFF
16 | . | TRBJ1-2 | . | TRBV5-1 | TGCGCCAGCAGCTTGAACCCCGTTCAGGGGATTAGGGGCTACACCTTC | CASSLNPVQGIRGYTF
16 | few | TRBJ2-3 | . | TRBV13 | TGTGCCAGCAGCCCTCCCCCGGACTCAACCACAGATACGCAGTATTTT | CASSPPPDSTTDTQYF
14 | . | TRBJ2-3 | . | TRBV7-3 | TGTGCCAGCAGCTTAAGAGCTAGCACAGATACGCAGTATTTT | CASSLRASTDTQYF
15 | . | TRBJ2-5 | . | TRBV7-9 | TGTGCCAGCAGCTTAGCACAGCTAGCGAGCGAGACCCAGTACTTC | CASSLAQLASETQYF
15 | . | TRBJ2-1 | TRBD1 | TRBV9 | TGTGCCAGCAGCGTAGCGGGACAGGGAGGGAATGAGCAGTTCTTC | CASSVAGQGGNEQFF
16 | . | TRBJ2-3 | TRBD2 | TRBV3-1/TRBV3-2 | TGTGCCAGCAGCCAATGGACTAGCGGGGGAGTAGATACGCAGTATTTT | CASSQWTSGGVDTQYF
13 | . | TRBJ1-3 | TRBD1 | TRBV6-6 | TGTGCCACCTCGGACAGGGCTGGAAACACCATATATTTT | CATSDRAGNTIYF
19 | . | TRBJ2-5 | TRBD2 | TRBV3-1/TRBV3-2 | TGTGCCAGCAGCCAAGATTCTATGTGGGGGAGGGCCAAGCGGGAGACCCAGTACTTC | CASSQDSMWGRAKRETQYF
13 | . | TRBJ1-3 | . | TRBV27 | TGTGCCAGCAGACAGAGCTCTGGAAACACCATATATTTT | CASRQSSGNTIYF
13 | once | TRBJ1-1 | . | TRBV6-5 | TGTGCCAGCAGTAATGTAATGAACACTGAAGCTTTCTTT | CASSNVMNTEAFF
12 | . | TRBJ1-1 | . | TRBV3-1/TRBV3-2 | TGTGCCACCACGGACAGGAACACTGAAGCTTTCTTT | CATTDRNTEAFF
13 | . | TRBJ1-4 | TRBD1 | TRBV19 | TGTGCCAGCGGGACAGCAACTAATGAAAAACTGTTTTTT | CASGTATNEKLFF
15 | . | TRBJ1-6 | . | TRBV9 | TGTGCCAGCAGCGCTAGATCAGTAATAAATTCACCCCTCCACTTT | CASSARSVINSPLHF
16 | . | TRBJ2-3 | TRBD1 | TRBV18 | TGTGCCAGCTCACCACCAGGGACAGCGAGCACAGATACGCAGTATTTT | CASSPPGTASTDTQYF
14 | . | TRBJ2-5 | TRBD1 | TRBV24-1 | TGTGCCACCAGTGAGGCAGGGGGCGAGGAGACCCAGTACTTC | CATSEAGGEETQYF
17 | . | TRBJ1-1 | . | TRBV7-3 | TGTGCCAGCAGCCCCCTAAAGGGGAAGGGGCTGAACACTGAAGCTTTCTTT | CASSPLKGKGLNTEAFF
18 | . | TRBJ2-6 | . | TRBV4-1 | TGCGCCAGCAGCCAAGGTCAGCAACCACGGGCTGGGGCCAACGTCCTGACTTTC | CASSQGQQPRAGANVLTF
14 | . | TRBJ1-6 | . | TRBV28 | TGTGCCAGCAGTGTGACAGCTAGTAATTCACCCCTCCACTTT | CASSVTASNSPLHF
13 | . | TRBJ2-1 | . | TRBV5-1 | TGCGCCAGCAGCTTGGACAGCTACAATGAGCAGTTCTTC | CASSLDSYNEQFF
14 | . | TRBJ1-1 | . | TRBV5-1 | TGCGCCAGCAGCTTGGGGGGGCGGGTCACTGAAGCTTTCTTT | CASSLGGRVTEAFF
15 | . | TRBJ1-5 | TRBD1 | TRBV7-2 | TGTGCCAGCAGCTCCCAGGGGGCAGGCAATCAGCCCCAGCATTTT | CASSSQGAGNQPQHF
15 | . | TRBJ2-7 | TRBD2 | TRBV6-6 | TGTGCCAGCAGTTACGAGGAGCGGGGGCCCTACGAGCAGTACTTC | CASSYEERGPYEQYF
19 | . | TRBJ1-2 | . | TRBV21-1 | TGTGCCAGCAGCAAACCGCGGGTGGCCATAACCGGGACAGCATATGGCTACACCTTC | CASSKPRVAITGTAYGYTF
12 | few | TRBJ1-1 | TRBD1 | TRBV28 | TGTGCCAGCAGTTTCCAGGGGGCGCGGGCTTTCTTT | CASSFQGARAFF
15 | . | TRBJ1-4 | . | TRBV19 | TGTGCCAGTAGTATAGGAGGTGCAACTAATGAAAAACTGTTTTTT | CASSIGGATNEKLFF
14 | . | TRBJ1-1 | . | TRBV6-5 | TGTGCCAGCAGTTACGTGGACAGTGGAGTTCGAGCTTTCTTT | CASSYVDSGVRAFF
15 | . | TRBJ2-3 | . | TRBV27 | TGTGCCAGCAGTTTCAGCGGCTATAGCACAGATACGCAGTATTTT | CASSFSGYSTDTQYF
19 | . | TRBJ1-3 | . | TRBV2 | TGTGCCAGCAGTGAATTCGTTGGGAGGGTGAGGCCTTCTGGAAACACCATATATTTT | CASSEFVGRVRPSGNTIYF
15 | . | TRBJ1-1 | . | TRBV11-2 | TGTGCCAGCAGCCTGTTCACAGGGCCCAACACTGAAGCTTTCTTT | CASSLFTGPNTEAFF
14 | . | TRBJ1-1 | . | TRBV7-3 | TGTGCCAGCAGCTTAGTGGGGGGAGACACTGAAGCTTTCTTT | CASSLVGGDTEAFF
16 | . | TRBJ2-3 | . | TRBV19 | TGTGCCAGTAGTAACCGGGACTCCATATACACAGATACGCAGTATTTT | CASSNRDSIYTDTQYF
18 | few | TRBJ1-5 | . | TRBV6-6 | TGTGCCAGCAGTCCCCGGGATCCCCAAGGGCATAGCAATCAGCCCCAGCATTTT | CASSPRDPQGHSNQPQHF
15 | . | TRBJ1-5 | TRBD1 | TRBV28 | TGTGCCAGCAGTTTCCCGGACAGGGCCCATCAGCCCCAGCATTTT | CASSFPDRAHQPQHF
15 | . | TRBJ1-4 | TRBD1 | TRBV29-1 | TGCAGCGTCGCCTACACCGGACAGGTCGATGAAAAACTGTTTTTT | CSVAYTGQVDEKLFF
17 | . | TRBJ1-5 | . | TRBV4-1 | TGCGCCAGCAGCCAAAAGTATGAGGGGCGGGAAAATCAGCCCCAGCATTTT | CASSQKYEGRENQPQHF